The 13 T cell receptor beta chains below come from one sample, sequenced in a study of T-cell memory formation after mild COVID-19. TCRdb re-called the 5' RACE reads through MiXCR, storing one row per CDR3 protein. The table includes just over 150,000 distinct CDR3 sequences, about 28% detected once. Specimen: PBMCs or a T cell subset sorted from them (not recorded which). All receptors derive from an adult woman who had mild COVID-19 (a few samples of this study predate the infection). Cell type and time point are not known.

The J gene is TRBJ1-2, the V gene TRBV29-1; tentative D call: TRBD1 (5 bases). Trimming removed 1 base from V and 4 bases from J, with 16 bases in between. The CDR3 is made up of 15 amino acids. Germline V gene data show CDR1 as SQVTM and CDR2 as ANQGSEA. CDR3 nucleotide sequence: TGCAGCGTTGAAGCGGGTCCAGGGAGAGGCTATGGCTACACCTTC. Translation gives CSVEAGPGRGYGYTF.

CDR3 region: CASSGTSGNTIYF. CDR3 DNA sequence: TGTGCCAGCAGTGGAACCTCTGGAAACACCATATATTTT. This chain connects TRBV6-1 to TRBJ1-3; the D is unclear. The V end lost 4 bases, the J end lost 0 bases, and 4 bases lay between the germline ends. The V gene's germline CDR1 is MNHNS and CDR2 SASEGT. CDR3 length: 13 amino acids.

The CDR3 DNA follows: TGTGCCAGCAGCTTGGAACTAGGATGGACCCAGTACTTC. Translation: CASSLELGWTQYF. V usage is TRBV5-6 and J usage is TRBJ2-5; possible D gene TRBD2, 5 bases. V was cut by 0 bases and J by 7 bases, with 10 bases left in between. The CDR3 extends over 13 amino acids. In germline, CDR1 is SGHDT, CDR2 YYEEEE.

The chain links TRBV4-3 to TRBJ2-7; 9 bases match TRBD1. Trimming at V came to 0 bases and at J to 5 bases, leaving 8 bases not matched to a gene. Germline CDR1 and CDR2: LGHNA and YSLEER. There are 16 residues in the CDR3. CDR3 amino acids: CASSQDWGTGSNEQYF. The CDR3 nucleotides read TGCGCCAGCAGCCAAGATTGGGGGACAGGGTCCAACGAGCAGTACTTC.

This clonotype was observed a handful of times. The genes are TRBV7-2 and TRBJ1-5; D is perhaps TRBD1 (5 bases). With 7 bases removed from V and 2 bases from J, the gap between germline ends came to 9 bases. Germline-derived CDR1 and CDR2 are SGHTA and FQGNSA. The CDR3 extends over 13 amino acids. CDR3 amino acids: CASKGYGNQPQHF. The CDR3 coding sequence is TGTGCCAGCAAGGGGTATGGCAATCAGCCCCAGCATTTT.

This clonotype was seen a handful of times. The chain combines TRBV5-1 with TRBJ1-1, with 7 nucleotides matching TRBD1. The CDR3 runs 15 residues. V shed 2 bases, J shed 0 bases, and the junction held 4 bases outside the gene matches. Germline-derived CDR1 and CDR2 are SGHRS and YFSETQ. The CDR3 sequence: CASSFTGVMNTEAFF. In DNA, the CDR3 is TGCGCCAGCAGCTTCACAGGGGTCATGAACACTGAAGCTTTCTTT.

This clonotype turned up a few times. V and J are TRBV9 and TRBJ2-5; the match to TRBD1 covers 9 bases. The CDR3 contains 18 residues. Germline CDR1 is SGDLS and CDR2 is YYNGEE. V was pared by 0 bases and J by 3 bases, with 12 bases of the junction left unmatched. The CDR3 DNA is TGTGCCAGCAGCGTAGGGCCACCGGGACAGGGACGGAAAGAGACCCAGTACTTC. This codes for CASSVGPPGQGRKETQYF.

The chain recombines TRBV6-5 with TRBJ1-2; 7 bases are a match to TRBD1. CDR1 and CDR2 from the germline V gene are MNHEY and SVGAGI. V trimming: 2 bases; J trimming: 3 bases; junction bases outside the gene matches: 0. This CDR3 is built from 13 residues. CDR3 residues: CASSYGTDYGYTF. DNA for the CDR3: TGTGCCAGCAGTTACGGGACAGACTATGGCTACACCTTC.

The rearrangement links TRBV6-5 to TRBJ1-2, with D unresolved. Germline CDR1 reads MNHEY; CDR2 reads SVGAGI. V lost 4 bases and J 9 bases, leaving 15 bases between the germline ends. CDR3 length: 13 residues. CDR3 sequence: CASSSGSRGSYTF. The CDR3 DNA follows: TGTGCCAGCAGTTCCGGCAGCCGAGGGAGCTACACCTTC.

V gene TRBV7-9 combines with J gene TRBJ1-2, with D uncertain. Germline values: CDR1 SEHNR, CDR2 FQNEAQ (reference sequence). The V and J ends lost 7 bases and 2 bases respectively, with 11 bases between them. This CDR3 is built from 13 residues. Here the CDR3 reads CASILEENYGYTF. In nucleotides, the CDR3 is TGTGCCAGCATATTGGAGGAGAACTATGGCTACACCTTC.

This clonotype was found many times. This chain joins TRBV7-9 and TRBJ2-3; D gene unclear. The CDR3 has 14 amino acids. Germline values: CDR1 SEHNR, CDR2 FQNEAQ (reference sequence). Trimming took off 1 base at V and 1 base at J, with 6 bases between the two ends. The CDR3 coding sequence is TGTGCCAGCAGCTTAGGTATGGGCACAGATACGCAGTATTTT. Encoded protein: CASSLGMGTDTQYF.

In this sample, this clonotype turned up a few times. The CDR3 sequence is CASSSQGFGNQPQHF. The DNA of the CDR3 is TGTGCCAGCAGCTCCCAGGGATTTGGCAATCAGCCCCAGCATTTT. The chain uses TRBV7-8 and TRBJ1-5, with D possibly matching TRBD1 (5 bases). This CDR3 has 15 amino acids. Trimming removed 4 bases from V and 2 bases from J, with 12 bases in between. CDR1 is SGHVS and CDR2 is FQNEAQ in the germline V gene.

The CDR3, as DNA: TGTGCCACCAGCAGAGATCCCCTTGGACAGGGGGCGAGGGAGCAGTACTTC. This encodes CATSRDPLGQGAREQYF. This rearrangement joins TRBV15 to TRBJ2-7, with 11 bases fitting TRBD1. Looked up from germline, CDR1 is LNHNV and CDR2 is YYDKDF (reference sequence). The CDR3 extends over 17 amino acids. V was clipped by 0 bases and J by 7 bases; unmatched bases: 11.